This T cell receptor (beta chain) was identified during a study of stem cell transplantation in POMP-related autoinflammatory disease. General study findings and limits: Unique TRB V-J gene pairings were limited in number in patients with PRAID.

Measured with immunoSEQ multiplex PCR; TCRdb has only the in-frame clones, and not every one. The sample gives 30,000 or so clones, approximately 86% of which show up once; around 0.72% is in the top ten. With regard to this clone: Its specificity is unknown.

Germline V gene data show CDR1 as SGHNT and CDR2 as YYREEE (reference sequence). The V gene lost 0 bases and the J gene lost 4 bases, with 13 bases spanning the gap. The CDR3 sequence is 15 residues long. PRAID combined immunodeficiency and autoinflammation. The sequence was obtained from a human donor with POMP-related autoinflammation and immune dysregulation (PRAID). Sequenced material: CD4+ T cells from PBMCs, taken before stem cell transplantation. This rearrangement joins TRBV5-4 to TRBJ1-1; D is perhaps TRBD1 (6 bases). CDR3 sequence reads: CASSLDAGAGTEAFF. For the CDR3, the DNA is TGTGCCAGCAGCTTGGACGCAGGGGCGGGCACTGAAGCTTTCTTT.